This entry describes one TCR beta chain. The antigen is undetermined. This record comes from a study of identical twins. The study's findings and limits: A cross-sectional statistical analysis, not follow-up of the same donors, supported the conclusions.

V was cut by 9 bases and J by 2 bases, with 8 bases left in between. The germline CDR1 and CDR2 sequences are KGHDR and SFDVKD. This CDR3 contains 12 residues. MiXCR was run by TCRdb on the 5' RACE reads, yielding one entry per CDR3 protein. The sample includes a few hundred thousand distinct CDR3 sequences, approximately 9.1% of them seen just once. Sequenced input: naive T cells sorted from blood. The V and J genes are TRBV24-1 and TRBJ2-3; D is unresolved. The TCR originated in a woman in her fifties or sixties in good health. The CDR3 spells CATGSATDTQYF. CDR3 in DNA: TGTGCCACCGGATCGGCCACAGATACGCAGTATTTT.